These T cell receptor beta chains were read from a single sample in a study of lymphopenia after photon versus proton radiotherapy. The table came from immunoSEQ multiplex PCR; TCRdb's copy has only in-frame clones and leaves some out. Among over 35,000 clones listed, about 83% were seen once. The material sequenced was peripheral blood, taken from a patient treated with proton-based radiotherapy. The receptors originated from a woman in her 70s with pancreatic cancer. Each CDR3 is given with its conserved first and last residue. D genes are given only for firm matches. Clone sizes are given selectively: once, few, many, or a class where the clone is expanded.

D gene	clone size	V gene	J gene	CDR3 DNA	CDR3 protein
-	-	TRBV19	TRBJ2-4	TGTGCCAGTAGTATTGCAGGTGCCAAAAACATTCAGTACTTC	CASSIAGAKNIQYF
TRBD2	-	TRBV4-2	TRBJ2-4	TGTGCCAGCAGCCAAGTTGGTAGCGGGGAAAAAAACATTCAGTACTTC	CASSQVGSGEKNIQYF
TRBD2	-	TRBV7-9	TRBJ2-3	TGTGCCAGCAGTATGGCTAGCGGGACTGGGAATACGCAGTATTTT	CASSMASGTGNTQYF
TRBD1	-	TRBV27	TRBJ1-2	TGTGCCAGCAGTAAAGAACGCCGGGACAGGGGGTATGGCTACACCTTC	CASSKERRDRGYGYTF
TRBD1	-	TRBV16	TRBJ2-5	TGTGCCAGCAGCCAACCGGGACAGCAAGAGACCCAGTACTTC	CASSQPGQQETQYF
-	few	TRBV7-9	TRBJ1-1	TGTGCCAGCGGCTTGGGGTCTTCCGGCATCACTGAAGCTTTCTTT	CASGLGSSGITEAFF
-	-	TRBV29-1	TRBJ2-3	TGCAGCGTTGGTAGCGTAGCGCACTCCACAGATACGCAGTATTTT	CSVGSVAHSTDTQYF
TRBD2	-	TRBV25-1	TRBJ2-1	TGTGCCAGCAGTGAATTCGGGGAGGGGTTCTTC	CASSEFGEGFF
-	-	TRBV11-2	TRBJ2-2	TGTGCCAGCAGCTTTAGGGGGACCGGGGAGCTGTTTTTT	CASSFRGTGELFF
-	-	TRBV7-8	TRBJ1-3	TGTGCCAGCAGCTTAGCGCTGCGGGGGGGCTCTGGAAACACCATATATTTT	CASSLALRGGSGNTIYF
-	-	TRBV10-3	TRBJ2-3	TGTGCCATCAGTGCGAAGCTAGATACGCAGTATTTT	CAISAKLDTQYF
-	few	TRBV7-3	TRBJ1-1	TGTGCCAGCAGGCCTGACAAGATGAACACTGAAGCTTTCTTT	CASRPDKMNTEAFF
TRBD2	-	TRBV7-2	TRBJ2-7	TGTGCCAGCAGCTTGGGACTAGCCCGAGCCCCGTACGAGCAGTACTTC	CASSLGLARAPYEQYF
TRBD2	-	TRBV29-1	TRBJ2-5	TGCAGCGTTACTAGCGGGATACAATTAGGAGAGACCCAGTACTTC	CSVTSGIQLGETQYF
-	once	TRBV6-4	TRBJ2-5	TGTGCCAGCCCCTGGGCCCCCACAGGGACCCAGTACTTC	CASPWAPTGTQYF